This T cell receptor (beta chain) was documented in a study of T cell changes during pregnancy in multiple sclerosis. Clones were sequenced by immunoSEQ multiplex PCR, and TCRdb holds only the in-frame ones, with some missing. The data show almost 50,000 clones, about 91% seen once. The junction had 5 bases not matched to a gene; V was cut back by 5 bases and J by 4 bases. CDR1 is MNHEY and CDR2 is SVGAGI in the germline V gene. The CDR3 extends over 15 amino acids. The source is a female donor with multiple sclerosis, enrolled in a pregnancy study. The rearrangement links TRBV6-5 to TRBJ2-3, with 11 bases matching TRBD2. The sequences come from peripheral blood, collected after pregnancy. The CDR3 is CASSLTSGDADTQYF. Written as DNA, the CDR3 is TGTGCCAGCAGTCTGACTAGCGGGGACGCAGATACGCAGTATTTT.